Reported below is one T cell receptor (beta chain). The antigen is undetermined. This record comes from a study of CXCR3-negative and CXCR3-positive naive CD8 T cells. Via 5' RACE with UMI labels, TRB cDNA libraries were prepared. TCRdb re-called the 5' RACE reads; one entry per CDR3 protein, DNA not given. Its listing shows approximately 100,000 distinct CDR3 sequences. Findings and limits, study-wide: In CXCR3-positive naive cells, the TRB CDR3s were more hydrophobic than in CXCR3-negative naive cells.

This CDR3 is 17 amino acids long. Germline V lookup: CDR1 MGHRA, CDR2 YSYEKL. The TCR originated in a human donor in good health. Some clones in this sample may be carry-over from other donors' samples. The sequencing sample was made of naive CXCR3+ CD8+ T cells from blood. Documented subset: CD45RO-CCR7+CD27+CD95- naive CD8+ T cells expressing CXCR3 (TNR3+). The gene calls are TRBV4-1 and TRBJ2-1; TCRdb picks TRBD2, but there is no DNA to check that call. CDR3 residues: CASSLSGDQSSYNEQFF.